These 11 T cell receptor beta chains share one sample of origin, sequenced in a study of CD8 T cells in Susac syndrome. Reverse transcription of about 0.5 to 1 ug RNA used random hexamers. TCRdb passed the immunoSEQ multiplex PCR reads through MiXCR, listing each CDR3 protein once. The sample has over 350,000 distinct CDR3 sequences, around 83% seen once. The sequencing sample was made of CD8+ T cells from PBMCs. The receptors were sampled from a human donor with multiple sclerosis.

The chain combines TRBV5-4 with TRBJ1-4; D is unclear. CDR3 length: 11 residues. The germline V gene has CDR1 SGHNT and CDR2 YYREEE (reference sequence). Deletions cut 7 bases from V and 7 bases from J, with 8 bases between. The CDR3: CASSDGEKLFF. Here the CDR3 DNA reads TGTGCCAGCTCCGACGGTGAAAAACTGTTTTTT.

This chain joins TRBV12-3 or TRBV12-4 and TRBJ1-6; the D gene is possibly TRBD1 (6 bases). The CDR3 length is 14 residues. Trimming removed 5 bases from V and 10 bases from J, with 15 bases in between. The CDR3 protein is CASSHQLQGSPLHF. In nucleotides, the CDR3 is TGTGCCAGCAGTCATCAATTACAGGGCTCACCCCTCCACTTT.

The chain uses TRBV3-1 and TRBJ2-5; D is uncertain. The CDR3 contains 12 residues. Germline CDR1 LGHDT, CDR2 YNNKEL (reference sequence). V lost 3 bases to trimming and J lost 5 bases, with 7 bases between them. Here the CDR3 reads CASSQSVETQYF. The CDR3 nucleotides read TGTGCCAGCAGCCAGAGCGTGGAGACCCAGTACTTC.

This sequence joins TRBV4-1 and TRBJ1-1, with D possibly matching TRBD1 (6 bases). Germline-derived CDR1 and CDR2 are MGHRA and YSYEKL. This CDR3 has 13 amino acids. The V and J ends lost 0 bases and 7 bases respectively, with 9 bases between them. In nucleotides, the CDR3 is TGCGCCAGCAGCCAAGAGGGGACACGTGAAGCTTTCTTT. Protein sequence: CASSQEGTREAFF.

The chain employs TRBV27 and TRBJ2-7; TRBD2 agrees at 7 bases. The CDR3 is 13 amino acids. Germline CDR1 and CDR2: MNHEY and SMNVEV (reference sequence). J lost 5 bases, V lost 2 bases, and 3 bases had no gene match. DNA for the CDR3: TGTGCCAGCAGTTTAACGACTAGCAACGAGCAGTACTTC. Protein: CASSLTTSNEQYF.

This rearrangement joins TRBV4-1 to TRBJ1-2; D is unclear. Between the trimmed V and J ends, which lost 0 bases and 4 bases, there was a span of 9 bases. The germline CDR1 and CDR2 sequences are MGHRA and YSYEKL. CDR3 size: 14 residues. The CDR3 bases are TGCGCCAGCAGCCAAGATCCAAGGACCTATGGCTACACCTTC. Amino acids: CASSQDPRTYGYTF.

The chain combines TRBV20-1 with TRBJ1-1, with 11 bases identical to TRBD1. CDR1 is DFQATT, CDR2 SNEGSKA, per germline (reference sequence). Trimming took 6 bases from V and 1 from J; bases not matched to a gene: 10. The CDR3 covers 16 residues. The CDR3 sequence: CSAKSSGQGANTEAFF. The CDR3 DNA reads TGCAGTGCGAAATCATCAGGACAGGGGGCGAACACTGAAGCTTTCTTT.

In the case of this clonotype: A read error may account for a junction end that differs from germline. The chain employs TRBV6-5 and TRBJ1-3, with 9 bases matching TRBD1. The CDR3 covers 18 residues. Per germline, CDR1 MNHEY and CDR2 SVGAGI. This CDR3 is CASRYYFPGQGSAGAIYF. CDR3 DNA sequence: TGTGCCAGCAGATACTACTTTCCGGGACAGGGATCCGCTGGGGCCATATATTTT.

The sample holds a few counts of this clonotype. V and J are TRBV7-6 and TRBJ2-7, with a possible D match to TRBD2 (6 bases). The V gene lost 5 bases and the J gene lost 5 bases, with 16 bases spanning the gap. The germline gives CDR1 SGHVS, CDR2 FNYEAQ. This CDR3 has 14 amino acids. This CDR3 is CASSPLGGIHEQYF. In DNA form, the CDR3 reads TGTGCCAGCAGCCCCCTGGGGGGTATCCACGAGCAGTACTTC.

This chain links TRBV19 with TRBJ1-1; the D gene is possibly TRBD1 (5 bases). The V and J ends lost 3 bases and 5 bases respectively, with 10 bases between them. The CDR3 totals 13 residues. The germline V gene encodes CDR1 LNHDA and CDR2 SQIVND (reference sequence). DNA of the CDR3: TGTGCCAGTAGTATTGGCGGGGGGACTGAAGCTTTCTTT. Translating it yields CASSIGGGTEAFF. Combining the CDR3 with reference TRBV19 and TRBJ1-1 gives the whole variable domain DGGITQSPKYLFRKEGQNVTLSCEQNLNHDAMYWYRQDPGQGLRLIYYSQIVNDFQKGDIAEGYSVSREKKESFPLTVTSAQKNPTAFYLCASSIGGGTEAFFGQGTRLTVV.

This chain uses TRBV6-5 with TRBJ2-1, with D possibly TRBD2 on 7 matching bases. The germline gives CDR1 MNHEY, CDR2 SVGAGI. V was pared by 1 base and J by 9 bases, with 16 bases between. The CDR3 is 15 residues long. The CDR3 spells CASSYYAGAPGEQFF. The DNA for the CDR3 is TGTGCCAGCAGTTACTACGCGGGGGCCCCAGGTGAGCAGTTCTTC.